The 32 T cell receptor beta chains listed next were all sequenced from one sample in a study of graft-versus-host responses after intestinal transplantation (dated by TCRdb to the early 2020s). Library preparation employed the immunoSEQ multiplex PCR assay. What TCRdb holds here is the immuneACCESS table cut down to in-frame rearrangements. Part of the clones is not present; checked against another copy, under half of the missing clones reflect an unresolved V gene, and the others are unexplained. This sample holds just over 7,500 clones; 95% to 98% were observed only once. The ten most abundant clones make up 0.24% of the sample. The sequencing here drew on PBMCs, taken 23 days after intestinal transplant. The source of these receptors is a human patient who received an intestinal transplant, so some T cells may come from the graft donor.

The sample holds one count of this clone. The V and J genes are TRBV5-1 and TRBJ2-5, with D perhaps assigned TRBD1 or TRBD2 (6 bases each). Trimming left V 0 bases short and J 5 bases short, with 17 bases between. CDR1 SGHRS and CDR2 YFSETQ come from the germline V gene. The CDR3 is 16 residues long. This CDR3 reads CASSLDLKRGRETQYF. As DNA, the CDR3 is TGCGCCAGCAGCTTGGACTTAAAAAGGGGGAGGGAGACCCAGTACTTC.

V and J are TRBV6-1 and TRBJ2-1; 9 bases agree with TRBD2. The CDR3 spans 15 residues. The germline gives CDR1 MNHNS, CDR2 SASEGT. J was trimmed by 7 bases and V by 2 bases; bases with no gene match: 6. CDR3: CASSERSGRWNEQFF. The CDR3 nucleotides read TGTGCCAGCAGTGAACGTAGCGGGAGATGGAATGAGCAGTTCTTC.

V and J are TRBV7-2 and TRBJ1-1, with D uncertain. Germline V gives CDR1 SGHTA, CDR2 FQGNSA. Deletions cut 3 bases from V and 6 bases from J, with 8 bases between. This CDR3 comprises 12 residues. Here the CDR3 reads CASSFPISEAFF. In DNA, the CDR3 is TGTGCCAGCAGCTTTCCAATATCTGAAGCTTTCTTT.

The gene calls are TRBV6-5 and TRBJ2-7; 8 bases align to TRBD2. The CDR3 totals 15 residues. V lost 6 bases to trimming and J lost 5 bases; unmatched junction nucleotides: 12. Germline loops: CDR1 MNHEY, CDR2 SVGAGI. This CDR3 reads CASSPSGPPGDEQYF. As DNA, the CDR3 is TGTGCCAGCAGCCCTAGCGGGCCCCCCGGGGACGAGCAGTACTTC.

This chain's CDR3 is CASSYPGTGVNEQYF. CDR3 nucleotides: TGTGCCAGCAGTTACCCCGGGACAGGGGTGAACGAGCAGTACTTC. V gene TRBV6-6 combines with J gene TRBJ2-7; 10 positions agree with TRBD1. Germline CDR1 and CDR2: MNHNY and SVGAGI (reference sequence). The ends lost 2 bases at V and 5 bases at J; junction bases unmatched: 6. The CDR3 runs to 15 residues.

In DNA, the CDR3 is TGTGCCAGCAGCTCCAGGACTAGCGGTCAACAGTTCTTC. Translating gives CASSSRTSGQQFF. The V and J genes are TRBV7-6 and TRBJ2-1; TRBD2 aligns across 10 bases. CDR3 length: 13 residues. Looked up from germline, CDR1 is SGHVS and CDR2 is FNYEAQ. With V trimmed by 4 bases and J by 13 bases, 7 bases remained unmatched.

V gene TRBV9 combines with J gene TRBJ2-2; 7 nucleotides line up with TRBD2. Germline V gives CDR1 SGDLS, CDR2 YYNGEE. V gave up 6 bases and J gave up 1 base; unmatched junction bases: 9. The CDR3 loop spans 16 amino acids. CDR3 in DNA: TGTGCCAGCACCGACCTAGCGGAGGGGAACACCGGGGAGCTGTTTTTT. Amino acids: CASTDLAEGNTGELFF.

The V call is TRBV27, the J call TRBJ2-1, with D possibly matching TRBD2 (5 bases). Germline assignment: CDR1 MNHEY and CDR2 SMNVEV (reference sequence). This CDR3 spans 15 amino acids. Between the trimmed V and J ends, which lost 7 bases and 0 bases, there was a span of 13 bases. The CDR3 nucleotides read TGTGCCAGCAAAAGGCGGGTGAGCTCCTACAATGAGCAGTTCTTC. This codes for CASKRRVSSYNEQFF.

The chain carries TRBV28 and TRBJ2-1; D is possibly TRBD2 (7 bases). V lost 11 bases and J 4 bases, leaving 24 bases between the germline ends. The CDR3 is made up of 16 amino acids. Germline V lookup: CDR1 MDHEN, CDR2 SYDVKM. The CDR3 region is CAGNGGPSPKYNEQFF. Here the CDR3 DNA reads TGTGCCGGCAACGGGGGGCCCTCACCGAAATACAATGAGCAGTTCTTC.

This chain uses TRBV2 with TRBJ2-7; TRBD2 is a possible D gene (6 bases). The germline V gene encodes CDR1 SNHLY and CDR2 FYNNEI. The CDR3 spans 14 residues. V was cut by 4 bases and J by 3 bases, with 13 bases left in between. The CDR3 protein is CASSGDLGVYEQYF. The CDR3 coding sequence is TGTGCCAGCAGTGGGGACTTGGGGGTCTACGAGCAGTACTTC. Looking up the rest from reference TRBV2 and TRBJ2-7 gives the full variable domain: EPEVTQTPSHQVTQMGQEVILRCVPISNHLYFYWYRQILGQKVEFLVSFYNNEISEKSEIFDDQFSVERPDGSNFTLKIRSTKLEDSAMYFCASSGDLGVYEQYFGPGTRLTVT.

The chain carries TRBV5-6 and TRBJ2-1; D is perhaps TRBD1 or TRBD2 (7 bases each). Trimming left V 4 bases short and J 4 bases short, with 15 bases between. This CDR3 has 15 residues. CDR1 is SGHDT and CDR2 is YYEEEE in the germline V gene. CDR3 in amino acids: CASSPTRGGYNEQFF. CDR3 nucleotide sequence: TGTGCCAGCAGCCCAACCAGGGGGGGGTACAATGAGCAGTTCTTC. The variable domain in full, completed from reference TRBV5-6 and TRBJ2-1, reads DAGVTQSPTHLIKTRGQQVTLRCSPKSGHDTVSWYQQALGQGPQFIFQYYEEEERQRGNFPDRFSGHQFPNYSSELNVNALLLGDSALYLCASSPTRGGYNEQFFGPGTRLTVL.

This clone was counted once. The gene calls are TRBV5-1 and TRBJ2-2; perhaps TRBD2 as D (5 bases). CDR3 length: 15 amino acids. V was clipped by 1 base and J by 2 bases, with 9 bases between them. CDR1 is SGHRS and CDR2 is YFSETQ in the germline V gene. Here the CDR3 reads CASSLSGYNTGELFF. CDR3 nucleotide sequence: TGCGCCAGCAGCTTGTCGGGGTACAACACCGGGGAGCTGTTTTTT.

This chain connects TRBV21-1 to TRBJ2-3; the D segment call TRBD2 is taken from the table without a DNA check. TRBV21-1 is reported as a pseudogene. CDR3 length: 15 amino acids. CDR3 coding DNA: TGTGCCAGCAGCGTCTCTAGCGGGAGCACAGATACGCAGTATTTT. This encodes CASSVSSGSTDTQYF.

V and J are TRBV5-1 and TRBJ2-7; 10 positions match TRBD1. Germline assignment: CDR1 SGHRS and CDR2 YFSETQ. Trimming at V came to 9 bases and at J to 2 bases, leaving 8 bases not matched to a gene. CDR3 size: 14 residues. The CDR3 spells CATQPGTGAYEQYF. The CDR3 bases are TGCGCCACCCAACCCGGGACAGGGGCCTACGAGCAGTACTTC.

The CDR3 DNA is TGCGCCAGCAGCGCCGGGACGGAGCAGTACTTC. The encoded protein is CASSAGTEQYF. This rearrangement joins TRBV5-1 to TRBJ2-7, with D tentatively TRBD1 or TRBD2 (5 bases each). The CDR3 sequence is 11 residues long. CDR1 and CDR2 from the germline V gene are SGHRS and YFSETQ. The germline V and J ends were trimmed by 4 bases and 7 bases, with 9 bases remaining between them.

V and J are TRBV5-1 and TRBJ2-2; D is undetermined. This CDR3 has 12 residues. The ends were cut back, 5 bases at V and 6 bases at J, with 8 bases in the middle. Germline V gene sequence: CDR1 SGHRS, CDR2 YFSETQ. In nucleotides, the CDR3 is TGCGCCAGCAGTTCCCGCCCCGGGGAGCTGTTTTTT. Translated, it gives CASSSRPGELFF.

The chain links TRBV28 to TRBJ2-1; D is possibly TRBD2 (7 bases). The CDR3 loop spans 16 amino acids. In germline, CDR1 is MDHEN, CDR2 SYDVKM. Deletions cut 7 bases from V and 4 bases from J, with 20 bases between. This CDR3 is CASNGGPSPKYNEQFF. The DNA of the CDR3 is TGTGCCAGCAACGGGGGGCCCTCACCGAAATACAATGAGCAGTTCTTC.

The J gene is TRBJ2-5, the V gene TRBV4-1; D is undetermined. The CDR3 covers 15 residues. CDR1 and CDR2 from the germline V gene are MGHRA and YSYEKL. V gave up 3 bases and J gave up 3 bases, with 14 bases separating them. Written as DNA, the CDR3 is TGCGCCAGCAGCCACAAAGTTAATGGGGAAGAGACCCAGTACTTC. This encodes CASSHKVNGEETQYF.

This clone appeared once. V and J are TRBV19 and TRBJ2-7; perhaps TRBD2 as D (6 bases). This CDR3 comprises 14 residues. The germline V and J ends were trimmed by 3 bases and 4 bases, with 13 bases remaining between them. Germline V lookup: CDR1 LNHDA, CDR2 SQIVND (reference sequence). CDR3 region: CASSITGGTYEQYF. DNA for the CDR3: TGTGCCAGTAGTATCACAGGTGGGACTTACGAGCAGTACTTC.

V is TRBV27 and J is TRBJ2-1; D perhaps matches TRBD2 (6 bases). V was pared by 5 bases and J by 6 bases, with 14 bases between. This CDR3 comprises 14 residues. Per germline, CDR1 MNHEY and CDR2 SMNVEV (reference sequence). CDR3 sequence reads: CASSPGGPSNEQFF. CDR3 sequence (DNA): TGTGCCAGCAGTCCTGGAGGGCCGTCCAATGAGCAGTTCTTC.

The genes are TRBV21-1 and TRBJ2-5; the table's D gene call, TRBD1, was not cross checked with the DNA. TRBV21-1 is given as a pseudogene. The CDR3 sequence is 16 residues long. The CDR3 region has the DNA TGTGCCAGCAGCACCGAGGAGGGACAGGGGGCAGAGACCCAGTACTTC. Residues: CASSTEEGQGAETQYF.

V usage is TRBV6-1 and J usage is TRBJ1-1; possibly TRBD1 for D (6 bases). The CDR3 totals 13 residues. The germline V gene encodes CDR1 MNHNS and CDR2 SASEGT. V dropped 3 bases and J dropped 5 bases, with 10 bases sitting between them. This CDR3 is CASSDTGYTEAFF. The CDR3 DNA follows: TGTGCCAGCAGTGATACAGGGTATACTGAAGCTTTCTTT.

This chain links TRBV9 with TRBJ2-1, with 9 bases identical to TRBD2. Germline values: CDR1 SGDLS, CDR2 YYNGEE. This CDR3 has 17 amino acids. J was trimmed by 4 bases and V by 3 bases; bases with no gene match: 11. CDR3 sequence reads: CASSAPWGLAGYNEQFF. In nucleotides, the CDR3 is TGTGCCAGCAGCGCCCCGTGGGGTCTAGCGGGGTACAATGAGCAGTTCTTC.

The chain links TRBV5-1 to TRBJ2-7; TRBD2 matches at 7 bases. CDR1 is SGHRS and CDR2 is YFSETQ in the germline V gene. V lost 4 bases, J lost 1 base, and 17 bases stayed unmatched. This CDR3 is 18 amino acids long. The CDR3 bases are TGCGCCAGCAGCATGGGAGGGGTGCGAGGAGTCTCTTCCTACGAGCAGTACTTC. Amino acids: CASSMGGVRGVSSYEQYF. Based on the CDR3 plus reference TRBV5-1 and TRBJ2-7, the full variable domain is KAGVTQTPRYLIKTRGQQVTLSCSPISGHRSVSWYQQTPGQGLQFLFEYFSETQRNKGNFPGRFSGRQFSNSRSEMNVSTLELGDSALYLCASSMGGVRGVSSYEQYFGPGTRLTVT.

J is TRBJ2-3 and V is TRBV12-2; the D segment call TRBD1 is taken from the table without a DNA check. TRBV12-2 is marked as a pseudogene. The CDR3 is 18 residues long. DNA for the CDR3: TGTGCAAGTCGCTTAGTACTCGCCCCGGGACAGGGGACAGATACGCAGTATTTT. Protein: CASRLVLAPGQGTDTQYF.

This clone has a single count. This rearrangement joins TRBV19 to TRBJ2-1, with 8 bases fitting TRBD2. The CDR3 loop spans 15 amino acids. V was clipped by 8 bases and J by 8 bases; unmatched bases: 14. The V gene's germline CDR1 is LNHDA and CDR2 SQIVND (reference sequence). For the CDR3, the DNA is TGTGCCAGTGCCTTAAGCGGGGGAAGGAGCGATGAGCAGTTCTTC. Residues: CASALSGGRSDEQFF.

The chain uses TRBV7-6 and TRBJ1-2, with 10 bases that match TRBD1. The V and J ends lost 4 bases and 1 base, in that order; junction bases with no gene match: 3. This CDR3 spans 15 amino acids. Germline CDR1 and CDR2: SGHVS and FNYEAQ. The CDR3 bases are TGTGCCAGCAGCTCTCGGACAGGGGGTAACTATGGCTACACCTTC. It translates to CASSSRTGGNYGYTF.

This clone was counted once. The CDR3 reads CASSSGTPEAFF. CDR3 nucleotides: TGTGCCAGCAGCTCCGGGACACCTGAAGCTTTCTTT. V is TRBV2 and J is TRBJ1-1, with a tentative D call TRBD1 (6 bases). Per germline, CDR1 SNHLY and CDR2 FYNNEI. The CDR3 extends over 12 amino acids. Trimming took 6 bases from V and 6 from J, leaving 11 bases between them.

V usage is TRBV5-6 and J usage is TRBJ2-3; 9 bases are a match to TRBD2. Germline values: CDR1 SGHDT, CDR2 YYEEEE. The V segment lost 3 bases and the J segment 2 bases; nucleotides outside the gene matches: 7. There are 16 residues in the CDR3. The CDR3 region has the DNA TGTGCCAGCAGCTCCACCGGGACTAGCCTCACAGATACGCAGTATTTT. As protein: CASSSTGTSLTDTQYF.

The chain joins TRBV7-9 to TRBJ1-1; no definite D call. This CDR3 spans 15 amino acids. CDR1 is SEHNR, CDR2 FQNEAQ, per germline (reference sequence). The V and J ends lost 0 bases and 10 bases respectively, with 18 bases between them. The CDR3 reads CASSLAVGRVRPAFF. The CDR3 DNA follows: TGTGCCAGCAGCTTAGCAGTAGGGAGGGTACGCCCAGCTTTCTTT.

The chain employs TRBV5-1 and TRBJ1-3; TRBD1 is a possible D gene (5 bases). This CDR3 contains 17 residues. Germline loops: CDR1 SGHRS, CDR2 YFSETQ. Trimming pared 0 bases from V and 0 bases from J, leaving 13 bases between. CDR3 amino acids: CASSLGQGFLSGNTIYF. In nucleotides, the CDR3 is TGCGCCAGCAGCTTGGGGCAGGGATTTCTCTCTGGAAACACCATATATTTT.

The chain has TRBV29-1 and TRBJ1-1; TRBD1 aligns across 7 bases. The CDR3 has 10 amino acids. With 5 bases clipped from V and 7 bases from J, the junction kept 1 base outside the gene matches. Germline assignment: CDR1 SQVTM and CDR2 ANQGSEA. The CDR3 protein is CSVNRGEAFF. In DNA, the CDR3 is TGCAGCGTTAACAGGGGTGAAGCTTTCTTT.